The text below deals with one T cell receptor (beta chain). Its antigen remains unknown. Germline V gives CDR1 SGHVS, CDR2 FQNEAQ. V lost 5 bases and J 0 bases, leaving 11 bases between the germline ends. The CDR3 consists of 16 residues. The data were taken from a study of cytomegalovirus exposure and HLA in healthy donors. Study conclusions and caveats: Segments of the TCR beta V type were, in most cases, productive about 87% or about 30% of the time in an earlier analysis.

Use of 60 Vbeta and 13 Jbeta primers characterized the PCR. TCRdb's table, derived via immunoSEQ multiplex PCR, lists solely in-frame clones and lacks some. The sample lists 99,000 or so clones; roughly a tenth were seen once. The V call is TRBV7-8, the J call TRBJ2-6, with D possibly being TRBD1 (5 bases). Material: PBMCs. The receptor comes from a man in his forties in good health and CMV-seropositive. The CDR3 here is CASSVDRNSGANVLTF. The CDR3 DNA follows: TGTGCCAGCAGCGTCGACAGAAACTCTGGGGCCAACGTCCTGACTTTC.